The 2 T cell receptor beta chains below were found in one sample sequenced in a study of blood T cell repertoires in COVID-19. Data came from immunoSEQ multiplex PCR; TCRdb stores just in-frame clones and leaves some out. The repertoire holds tens of thousands of clones, with roughly 85% as singletons. Sequences were obtained from peripheral blood. Receptor source: a man older than 75 with acute or convalescent COVID-19.

The chain uses TRBV18 and TRBJ1-5; 8 nucleotides agree with TRBD1. CDR3 length equals 15 residues. Germline loops: CDR1 KGHSH, CDR2 LQKENI. V gave up 3 bases and J gave up 10 bases; unmatched junction bases: 11. Written as DNA, the CDR3 is TGTGCCAGCTCACCTATTGGACAGGGTAGCGAACCCCAGCATTTT. Translating it yields CASSPIGQGSEPQHF.

This clone was seen a few times. The gene calls are TRBV7-2 and TRBJ1-1, with TRBD1 as a possible D gene (6 bases). This CDR3 contains 15 residues. Germline V gene sequence: CDR1 SGHTA, CDR2 FQGNSA. V was pared by 1 base and J by 2 bases, with 11 bases between. The CDR3 nucleotides read TGTGCCAGCAGCTTAGGGGGGCAGGTTAACACTGAAGCTTTCTTT. This codes for CASSLGGQVNTEAFF. Full variable domain (missing parts from reference TRBV7-2 and TRBJ1-1): GAGVSQSPSNKVTEKGKDVELRCDPISGHTALYWYRQSLGQGLEFLIYFQGNSAPDKSGLPSDRFSAERTGGSVSTLTIQRTQQEDSAVYLCASSLGGQVNTEAFFGQGTRLTVV.